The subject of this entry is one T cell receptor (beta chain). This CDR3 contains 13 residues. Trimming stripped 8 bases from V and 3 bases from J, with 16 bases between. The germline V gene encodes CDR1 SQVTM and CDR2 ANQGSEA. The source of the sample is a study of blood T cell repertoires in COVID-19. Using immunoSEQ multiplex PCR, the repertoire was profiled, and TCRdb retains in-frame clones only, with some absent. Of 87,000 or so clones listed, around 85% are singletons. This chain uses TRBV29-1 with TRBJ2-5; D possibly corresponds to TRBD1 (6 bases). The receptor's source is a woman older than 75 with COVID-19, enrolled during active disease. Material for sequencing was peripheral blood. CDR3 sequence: CSSSGTNEETQYF. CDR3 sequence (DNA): TGCAGCAGTTCCGGGACAAACGAAGAGACCCAGTACTTC. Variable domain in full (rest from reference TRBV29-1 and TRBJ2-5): SAVISQKPSRDICQRGTSLTIQCQVDSQVTMMFWYRQQPGQSLTLIATANQGSEATYESGFVIDKFPISRPNLTFSTLTVSNMSPEDSSIYLCSSSGTNEETQYFGPGTRLLVL.